This record concerns one TCR beta chain sequence. This clonotype was observed many times. Its antigen is still unknown. Base-call qualities are not available, and no considerably larger clone is one nucleotide away. The source of the sample is a study of T cells in Graves' hyperthyroidism and ophthalmopathy (dated by TCRdb to the late 2010s). With respect to the entire study: Peripheral blood was sampled at the time of initial diagnosis, prior to any treatment. To identify distinguishing TCR V-J signatures, a discovery cohort of 90 to 100 patients was used, comprising 40 to 45 with Graves' ophthalmopathy and under 60 with stable Graves' hyperthyroidism. Prospective prediction of ophthalmopathy was tested in an independent validation cohort consisting of roughly 19 hyperthyroidism patients and approximately 16 patients who later progressed to ophthalmopathy. The roughly 100 discovery patients were randomly split 7:3 into training and test sets. Thyroid tissue and blood T-cell repertoires from about six Graves' hyperthyroidism patients were also compared in the study. Once sampling was done, hyperthyroidism patients were given methimazole at a starting dose of 30 mg daily, whereas ophthalmopathy patients were given high-dose intravenous methylprednisolone. According to the paper, TCR Vbeta CDR3 sequencing was carried out on about 140 peripheral blood samples, which came from more than 40 ophthalmopathy, under 80 hyperthyroidism and roughly 17 progressor patients. Study-wide findings and limitations: Most expanded thyroid clonotypes (frequency above 0.001) were also detected in blood, suggesting blood repertoires may reflect thyroid immune responses. Sample size was not statistically predetermined, and blinding of investigators to group allocation was not performed. A model built on a 13 V-J signature distinguished ophthalmopathy from stable hyperthyroidism, reaching about 89% sensitivity and approximately 83% specificity in cross-validation and 80%/75% in testing. In validation, progression to ophthalmopathy was predicted by the model with approximately 67% sensitivity and 72% to 85% specificity, a median of about 6 months before onset.

TCR beta CDR3 regions were amplified from RNA transcripts. For the first round of RT-PCR on the TCR CDR3, the HTBI primer set was used together with the Qiagen OneStep RT-PCR kit. The libraries were constructed in a second round of multiplex PCR and then size-selected and purified. Sequencing of the libraries was done on an Illumina HiSeq2000 using paired-end 100 bp reads. As for the authors' bioinformatics: SOAPnuke was used to process the raw data, with reads discarded if the reads contained adapters or uncalled bases, had a mean Phred below 15, or lacked an exact constant-primer or identifier match. COPE v1.2.5 was used to merge the high-quality paired reads, and each unique nucleotide sequence was defined as a clonotype. Clonotypes were aligned to IMGT TRBV, TRBD and TRBJ reference segments using MiTCR v1.1. The analysis included only V-J combinations with a frequency above 0.0001, which together covered 98% to 99.2% of the repertoires. The TCS score was defined as F50 (clonal expansion) divided by E x V (chaos), with BLOSUM62-based TCRdist calculated between CDR3 peptides within each V-J. Welch's t-statistics and random forest reduced roughly 500 V-J features to 13, which were used in a naive Bayes classifier (R e1071). The similarity between thyroid and blood repertoires was quantified using the Morisita-Horn index. In TCRdb, the public reads were trimmed at Q25 with fastp and aligned with MiXCR, with productive beta chains retained. Identical CDR3 proteins give one entry, which carries the most common genes and DNA. The V and J calls come from TCRdb's annotation, not from the publication. The sample has 750,000 to 950,000 distinct CDR3 sequences on record, about two fifths of them singletons. Around 10% of the sample comes from the top ten.

Stable Graves' hyperthyroidism was defined as the absence of progression to ophthalmopathy over 18 months of follow-up. Hyperthyroidism patients were aged 18 to 65 years and newly diagnosed, with disease duration of less than 2 months. Exclusion was applied to patients with uncontrolled infections, other autoimmune diseases, pregnancy or lactation. Clinical symptoms, serum thyroxine and TRAb, thyroid ultrasound, and orbital computed tomography formed the basis for the diagnoses. Ficoll-Paque density gradient centrifugation was used to isolate PBMCs from about 10 ml of fresh peripheral blood. Trizol reagent was used to extract total RNA, and RNA quality was then checked on an Agilent 2100 Bioanalyzer. The CDR3 runs 16 amino acids, cysteine and phenylalanine included. Only CDR3 DNA is held: 48 bases, read in frame from base 1. Clipping removes 10 bases from V and 0 bases from J, with 6 as the unmatched junction base count. Looking up the germline V gene yields CDR1 ENHRY and CDR2 SYGVKD.

The chain was built from TRBV10-3 and TRBJ2-6; 10 bases in between match TRBD1. This receptor was obtained from a man between 18 and 35 years old with Graves' hyperthyroidism. Sequences were obtained from blood. The CDR3 loop reads CATGQGVVSGANVLTF. The DNA reads TGTGCCACCGGACAGGGGGTCGTCTCTGGGGCCAACGTCCTGACTTTC.